The T cell receptor beta chain described here comes from a study of OX40 agonist ivuxolimab in advanced cancers. Sequencing used immunoSEQ multiplex PCR; TCRdb keeps in-frame clones, though not all of them. The repertoire includes roughly 15,000 clones, approximately 82% of them detected once, and 2% to 2.5% sits in the top ten. V dropped 2 bases and J dropped 3 bases, with 11 bases sitting between them. Looked up from germline, CDR1 is SNHLY and CDR2 is FYNNEI. This CDR3 spans 14 amino acids. The sequencing here drew on CD4+ or CD8+ T cells sorted from blood, taken in a trial of the OX40 agonist ivuxolimab. V and J are TRBV2 and TRBJ2-7, with D maybe TRBD1 (5 bases). The receptor was isolated from an adult with an advanced solid tumor such as melanoma, head and neck, liver or kidney cancer. This CDR3 is CASSERGSIYEQYF. The CDR3, as DNA: TGTGCCAGCAGTGAAAGGGGCAGTATCTACGAGCAGTACTTC. Using reference TRBV2 and TRBJ2-7 for the parts outside the CDR3, the full variable domain is EPEVTQTPSHQVTQMGQEVILRCVPISNHLYFYWYRQILGQKVEFLVSFYNNEISEKSEIFDDQFSVERPDGSNFTLKIRSTKLEDSAMYFCASSERGSIYEQYFGPGTRLTVT.